Below, one T cell receptor (beta chain) is given with its context. What antigen it recognizes has not been identified. No base quality information exists; no much larger clone differs at one position. The sample comes from a study of cytotoxic CD8 clonotypes in ibrutinib-treated CLL (dated by TCRdb to 2020 to 2023). Describing the broader study: The cohort had 11 relapsed/refractory and more than 14 treatment-naive patients; about 17 were IGHV unmutated. Responses were partial in roughly 24 patients and complete in 2; after median around 72 months follow-up, roughly 14 stayed in remission and roughly twelve progressed. Samples averaged approximately 260,000 productive templates and approximately 100,000 productive rearrangements. All remission and progressive disease samples were collected while patients were still receiving ibrutinib. Of the 86 people in the trial, approximately 26 had longitudinal samples available. Response samples were taken after a median of approximately a year on treatment, ranging from about 6 to 40 months. Cryopreserved peripheral blood mononuclear cells were obtained prior to treatment, at the time of response, and at either disease progression or sustained remission.

V lost 5 bases and J lost 5 bases, and the count of bases not matched to a germline gene is 8. For CDR1 and CDR2, the germline V gene lists MNHEY and SVGAGI. The CDR3 runs 15 amino acids, cysteine and phenylalanine included. Of all the DNA, just the CDR3 is kept, 45 bases in frame from base 1. Reading the label with the study, this specimen's time point is: approximately 25 months on ibrutinib. Around 2 micrograms of genomic DNA were extracted from cryopreserved PBMCs for TCR beta library preparation. Longitudinal blood samples from CLL patients on ibrutinib monotherapy underwent high-throughput TCR beta sequencing. The patients took part in an open-label, single-center phase 2 trial of ibrutinib monotherapy. On a MiSeq, deep resolution sequencing aimed for a depth between 1 in 1 million and 1 in 200,000 T cells, with each clonotype covered around 9.2x on average. The immunoSEQ hsTCRB Kit was used to generate the TCR beta libraries. The paper's data handling went like this. Data were analyzed with ImmunoSEQ Data Assistant and ImmunoSEQ Analyzer, with V, D and J genes assigned per IMGT definitions. Clonality, which ranges from 0 to 1, was calculated as one minus the normalized Shannon entropy of productive rearrangement frequencies. Public clonotype analysis was restricted to overrepresented clonotypes comprising at least 0.05% of each patient's repertoire. Approximately 13 age-matched healthy donor repertoires from immuneACCESS served as clonality controls. TCRdb's version of the immuneACCESS table is confined to in-frame rearrangements and falls short of the full clone set. An unresolved V gene accounts for under half of the shortfall where checked; the remainder is of unknown origin. The V and J calls and clone size are taken from that table; D and trimming were inferred from the DNA. The sample includes over 100,000 clones, with 80% to 90% observed a single time. The ten largest clones add up to around 2.1% of the sample.

The research as a whole found: At baseline, clonality was higher than in age-matched healthy donors and showed a strong correlation with circulating CD8+ T-cell counts. Clonality rose at ibrutinib response, remained stable during sustained remission, and dropped back toward baseline at progression. Sustained-remission and progressing patients did not have matched sampling times, and lymph node repertoires were not examined. Public clonotypes were rare and either shrank or stayed stable during treatment, and the rise in clonality at ibrutinib response reflected expansion of private clonotypes.

This chain joins TRBV6-5 to TRBJ1-4, with 7 junctional bases fitting TRBD1. The TCR was taken from a human donor with chronic lymphocytic leukemia. The sequences come from PBMCs, collected after 24 months of ibrutinib treatment. The bases read TGTGCCAGCAGTCTGGGGGACAGACGGAATGAAAAACTGTTTTTT. Translated, this is CASSLGDRRNEKLFF.